This T cell receptor (beta chain) was identified in a study of T-cell memory formation after mild COVID-19. TCRdb independently ran MiXCR on the 5' RACE reads; one entry per CDR3 protein. Of 250,000 to 300,000 distinct CDR3 sequences listed, 15% to 20% were seen once; the top ten hold roughly 20%. Study outcomes and limitations: For contracting clones, CD4+ ones sat mainly in CM and EM, CD8+ in EMRA.

Note on this clonotype: The antigen is not known.

CDR3 length equals 12 residues. The germline V gene has CDR1 MNHNS and CDR2 SASEGT. V was cut by 1 base and J by 12 bases, with 10 bases left in between. The V and J genes are TRBV6-1 and TRBJ2-1, with D possibly TRBD2 on 5 matching bases. The TCR originated in a man between 18 and 35 years old who had mild COVID-19 (a few samples of this study predate the infection). Cell type and time point are not known. Input material: PBMCs or a T cell subset sorted from them (not recorded which). Here the CDR3 reads CASSEVRERQFF. CDR3 DNA: TGTGCCAGCAGTGAAGTAAGGGAGAGGCAGTTCTTC.